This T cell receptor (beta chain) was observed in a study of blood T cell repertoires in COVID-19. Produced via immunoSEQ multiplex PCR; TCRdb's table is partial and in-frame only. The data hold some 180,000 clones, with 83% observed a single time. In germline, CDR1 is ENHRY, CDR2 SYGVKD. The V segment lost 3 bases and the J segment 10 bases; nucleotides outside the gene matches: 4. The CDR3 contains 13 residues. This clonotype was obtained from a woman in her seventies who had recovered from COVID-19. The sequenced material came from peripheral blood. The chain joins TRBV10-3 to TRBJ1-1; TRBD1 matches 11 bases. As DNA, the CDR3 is TGTGCCATCAGTGATCCGGGACAGGGGGTAGCTTTCTTT. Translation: CAISDPGQGVAFF.